This paragraph covers one T cell receptor (beta chain) sequence. Its antigen is as yet unknown. Germline CDR1 SGHVS, CDR2 FNYEAQ. CDR3 length equals 15 residues. Unmatched junction bases numbered 12, after V lost 5 bases and J lost 5 bases. This entry belongs to a study of cytomegalovirus exposure and HLA in healthy donors. General study points: In a later analysis, donors in an Asian-associated ancestry cluster reportedly had fewer N-insertions in productive TCRs than the cohort mean. Using a false discovery rate of 0.05, a later analysis showed that about 16,000 TCR beta sequences were associated with HLA alleles.

The PCR contained 60 Vbeta and 13 Jbeta primers. Some clones are missing from TCRdb's copy, which holds only in-frame ones; the method was immunoSEQ multiplex PCR. The sample shows under 200,000 clones, around 80% of them seen only once. The chain recombines TRBV7-6 with TRBJ2-7; 7 bases line up with TRBD2. The specimen was PBMCs. This TCR came from a woman in her thirties in good health and CMV-seropositive. CDR3 sequence: CASSLYVGGVNEQYF. The DNA of the CDR3 is TGTGCCAGCAGCCTCTATGTGGGGGGGGTTAACGAGCAGTACTTC.